A single sample gave rise to the 11 T cell receptor beta chains below, sequenced in a study of CD8 T cells in ankylosing spondylitis. General study results and limits: Characteristic of ankylosing spondylitis blood, it appeared, was a TCR beta motif comprising fewer than 10 highly homologous variants.

TCRdb analysed the 5' RACE reads with MiXCR anew, one entry per CDR3 protein. Among around 220,000 distinct CDR3 sequences listed, about 18% were seen once. These receptors are not linked to any known antigen. Material for sequencing was blood, either unsorted or a sorted T cell fraction (not recorded which). The receptor set was obtained from a male donor with ankylosing spondylitis.

The V and J genes are TRBV4-1 and TRBJ2-1, with TRBD1 identical over 11 bases. The germline CDR1 and CDR2 sequences are MGHRA and YSYEKL. The CDR3 spans 17 residues. With V trimmed by 0 bases and J by 4 bases, 5 bases remained unmatched. The CDR3 DNA reads as TGCGCCAGCAGCCAAGATAGGACAGGGGGCGCTTACAATGAGCAGTTCTTC. This sequence encodes CASSQDRTGGAYNEQFF.

The gene calls are TRBV7-8 and TRBJ2-7; the match to TRBD1 covers 11 bases. Trimming cost V 5 bases and J 6 bases; bases outside gene matches: 15. Germline V lookup: CDR1 SGHVS, CDR2 FQNEAQ. The CDR3 sequence is 17 residues long. The CDR3: CASSPSSFGTGGSEQYF. Written as DNA, the CDR3 is TGTGCCAGCAGCCCTAGCAGCTTTGGGACAGGGGGATCCGAGCAGTACTTC. Full variable domain (remainder filled in from reference TRBV7-8 and TRBJ2-7): GAGVSQSPRYKVAKRGQDVALRCDPISGHVSLFWYQQALGQGPEFLTYFQNEAQLDKSGLPSDRFFAERPEGSVSTLKIQRTQQEDSAVYLCASSPSSFGTGGSEQYFGPGTRLTVT.

This chain links TRBV19 with TRBJ2-1, with 10 bases fitting TRBD2. The CDR3 loop spans 17 amino acids. Germline assignment: CDR1 LNHDA and CDR2 SQIVND (reference sequence). Trimming at V came to 5 bases and at J to 5 bases, leaving 12 bases not matched to a gene. CDR3 in amino acids: CASSSGAGGLINNEQFF. The DNA of the CDR3 is TGTGCCAGTAGTTCTGGAGCGGGGGGGCTTATTAACAATGAGCAGTTCTTC.

This clonotype came up a few times. The chain uses TRBV7-8 and TRBJ1-1; D not resolved. V lost 0 bases and J lost 6, with 8 bases in between. Germline V gene sequence: CDR1 SGHVS, CDR2 FQNEAQ. The CDR3 totals 13 residues. The CDR3 sequence: CASSLALAPEAFF. The DNA of the CDR3 is TGTGCCAGCAGCTTAGCCCTGGCCCCTGAAGCTTTCTTT.

The chain joins TRBV5-4 to TRBJ2-1; no definite D call. The germline CDR1 and CDR2 sequences are SGHNT and YYREEE (reference sequence). The V end lost 1 base, the J end lost 5 bases, and 16 bases lay between the germline ends. The CDR3 contains 16 residues. The CDR3 loop is CASSLTDPYPDNEQFF. CDR3 DNA: TGTGCCAGCAGCTTGACGGACCCCTATCCTGACAATGAGCAGTTCTTC.

The rearrangement links TRBV28 to TRBJ2-3; D gene ambiguous. Trimming took off 6 bases at V and 0 bases at J, with 19 bases between the two ends. The germline V gene has CDR1 MDHEN and CDR2 SYDVKM. The CDR3 sequence is 17 residues long. CDR3 protein: CASSLQAVVLSTDTQYF. The CDR3 DNA is TGTGCCAGCAGCTTGCAGGCGGTGGTTCTTAGCACAGATACGCAGTATTTT.

The sample holds a few counts of this clonotype. The chain joins TRBV6-2 or TRBV6-3 to TRBJ1-1; 9 bases align to TRBD1. The CDR3 loop spans 14 amino acids. V lost 5 bases to trimming and J lost 3 bases; unmatched junction nucleotides: 4. Germline V lookup: CDR1 MNHEY, CDR2 SVGEGT. Written as DNA, the CDR3 is TGTGCCAGCAGTATCACAGGGGGCTACACTGAAGCTTTCTTT. Translating gives CASSITGGYTEAFF.

The chain is built from TRBV7-2 and TRBJ1-2, with no clear D. With 1 base removed from V and 7 bases from J, the gap between germline ends came to 13 bases. This CDR3 is built from 14 residues. Germline V CDR1 and CDR2: SGHTA, FQGNSA. The CDR3 sequence is CASSLDLDPSGYTF. The DNA for the CDR3 is TGTGCCAGCAGCTTAGACCTGGACCCAAGTGGCTACACCTTC.

This clonotype was seen a handful of times. The genes are TRBV20-1 and TRBJ2-3; D is possibly TRBD1 or TRBD2 (5 bases each). CDR1 DFQATT and CDR2 SNEGSKA come from the germline V gene (reference sequence). The CDR3 has 14 amino acids. The CDR3 loop reads CKAGRDGFLDTQYF. DNA of the CDR3: TGCAAAGCTGGCAGGGACGGGTTCTTGGATACGCAGTATTTT.

The table lists this clonotype with many counts. CDR3 protein: CASRGTSSYEQYF. The CDR3 bases are TGTGCCAGCAGAGGGACTAGCTCCTACGAGCAGTACTTC. The chain is built from TRBV12-3 or TRBV12-4 and TRBJ2-7, with TRBD2 matching 8 bases. Losses at the gene ends were 6 bases for V and 0 bases for J; bases not matched to a gene: 1. This CDR3 spans 13 amino acids.

This clonotype was detected a few times. The genes are TRBV20-1 and TRBJ2-7, with 8 bases matching TRBD2. V shed 2 bases, J shed 0 bases, and the junction held 9 bases outside the gene matches. The CDR3 is 16 amino acids. Germline CDR1 reads DFQATT; CDR2 reads SNEGSKA (reference sequence). The DNA of the CDR3 is TGCAGTGCTAGACCGCGGTTAGCGGGGCACTCCTACGAGCAGTACTTC. It is translated as CSARPRLAGHSYEQYF.